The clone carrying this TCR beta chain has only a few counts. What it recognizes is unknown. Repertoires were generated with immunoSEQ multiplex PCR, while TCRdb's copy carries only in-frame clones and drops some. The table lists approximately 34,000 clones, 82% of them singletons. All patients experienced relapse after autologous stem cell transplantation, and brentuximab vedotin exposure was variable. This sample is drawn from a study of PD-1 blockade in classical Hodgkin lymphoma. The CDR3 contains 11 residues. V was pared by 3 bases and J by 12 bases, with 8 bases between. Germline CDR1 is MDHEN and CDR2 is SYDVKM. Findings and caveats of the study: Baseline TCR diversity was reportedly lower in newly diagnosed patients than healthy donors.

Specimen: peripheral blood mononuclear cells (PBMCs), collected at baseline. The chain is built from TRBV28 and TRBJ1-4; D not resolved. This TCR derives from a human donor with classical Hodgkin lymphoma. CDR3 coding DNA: TGTGCCAGCAGTTTGAGGTACGAACTGTTTTTT. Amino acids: CASSLRYELFF.